The 10 T cell receptor beta chains in this list originate from one sample, sequenced in a study of T-cell reconstitution after alpha-beta-depleted transplantation in children. Unique molecular identifiers featured in how the TCRbeta library was prepared. TCRdb itself ran the PCR reads through MiXCR, one entry per CDR3 protein. Among around 340,000 distinct CDR3 sequences listed, about an eighth were seen once. The sequenced sample was PBMCs, obtained from the stem cell graft. Receptors originate from a human donor who donated a stem cell graft to a child with Fanconi anemia.

This clonotype was seen a handful of times. The CDR3 bases are TGTGCCAGCAGCTCAACAGGGTTCGGGGAGCTGTTTTTT. Protein product: CASSSTGFGELFF. The chain couples TRBV5-4 to TRBJ2-2; D is possibly TRBD1 (6 bases). The CDR3 loop spans 13 amino acids. Germline V lookup: CDR1 SGHNT, CDR2 YYREEE (reference sequence). V was shortened by 3 bases and J by 7 bases, with 10 bases between the two germline ends.

The chain links TRBV4-3 to TRBJ2-7, with TRBD2 identical over 7 bases. V lost 0 bases to trimming and J lost 7 bases; unmatched junction nucleotides: 15. Looked up from germline, CDR1 is LGHNA and CDR2 is YSLEER. This CDR3 region has 17 residues. CDR3 protein: CASSQDRSGEASGEQYF. The CDR3 coding sequence is TGCGCCAGCAGCCAAGATCGAAGCGGGGAGGCATCGGGGGAGCAGTACTTC.

This clonotype was seen a few times. This chain connects TRBV11-2 to TRBJ2-7; no clear D gene. V was shortened by 2 bases and J by 2 bases, with 10 bases between the two germline ends. The CDR3 covers 14 residues. CDR1 and CDR2 (germline): SGHAT, FQNNGV. CDR3 sequence: CASSLSVGTYEQYV. The CDR3 DNA is TGTGCCAGCAGCTTATCCGTCGGCACCTACGAGCAGTACGTC.

This clonotype was found many times. This chain joins TRBV11-2 and TRBJ2-2; D is unresolved. The CDR3 runs 14 residues. The germline V gene encodes CDR1 SGHAT and CDR2 FQNNGV. V dropped 0 bases and J dropped 4 bases, with 6 bases sitting between them. The DNA for the CDR3 is TGTGCCAGCAGCTTAGATTTAAGCACCGGGGAGCTGTTTTTT. Protein sequence: CASSLDLSTGELFF.

This clonotype was counted only a few times. The CDR3 loop is CASSFRGTGTYEQYF. For the CDR3, the DNA is TGTGCCAGCAGCTTCAGAGGGACGGGAACCTACGAGCAGTACTTC. The chain couples TRBV5-6 to TRBJ2-7; either TRBD1 or TRBD2 may supply D (5 bases each). Per the germline V gene, CDR1 is SGHDT and CDR2 is YYEEEE. The CDR3 covers 15 residues. Trimming cost V 2 bases and J 2 bases, with 14 bases left between them.

This chain connects TRBV2 to TRBJ1-2, with D unclear. Germline values: CDR1 SNHLY, CDR2 FYNNEI. The CDR3 has 14 amino acids. V lost 4 bases to trimming and J lost 7 bases, with 16 bases between them. CDR3 bases: TGTGCCAGCAGTGTAACCATCACAAAGACTGGCTACACCTTC. Amino acid sequence: CASSVTITKTGYTF.

The V gene is TRBV12-3 or TRBV12-4, the J gene TRBJ1-1, with D perhaps TRBD1 (6 bases). The CDR3 contains 13 residues. The CDR3: CTCSLQQGLEAFF. CDR3 sequence (DNA): TGTACCTGCAGTTTACAACAGGGCCTTGAAGCTTTCTTT.

There are many counts of this clonotype. The genes are TRBV5-8 and TRBJ2-1; D may be TRBD2 (5 bases). Looked up from germline, CDR1 is SGHTS and CDR2 is YDEGEE. The CDR3 length is 14 residues. Trimming stripped 4 bases from V and 9 bases from J, with 17 bases between. CDR3 sequence (DNA): TGTGCCAGCAGCAGAGTAAGCGGAACGGGTGAGCAGTTCTTC. It translates to CASSRVSGTGEQFF. Complete variable domain (other parts from reference TRBV5-8 and TRBJ2-1): EAGVTQSPTHLIKTRGQQATLRCSPISGHTSVYWYQQALGLGLQFLLWYDEGEERNRGNFPPRFSGRQFPNYSSELNVNALELEDSALYLCASSRVSGTGEQFFGPGTRLTVL.

A few counts support this clonotype. The V and J genes are TRBV7-9 and TRBJ2-3; D not certain. This CDR3 region has 15 residues. Trimming cost V 1 base and J 1 base, with 9 bases left between them. The V gene's germline CDR1 is SEHNR and CDR2 FQNEAQ (reference sequence). In DNA form, the CDR3 reads TGTGCCAGCAGCTTAGTAGGAATGGGCACAGATACGCAGTATTTT. Protein sequence: CASSLVGMGTDTQYF.

The chain employs TRBV20-1 and TRBJ1-1; unclear D gene. The CDR3 spans 14 residues. The germline V gene has CDR1 DFQATT and CDR2 SNEGSKA (reference sequence). Trimming cost V 0 bases and J 4 bases, with 12 bases left between them. The CDR3 sequence: CSARDRRMSTEAFF. CDR3 bases: TGCAGTGCTAGAGATCGCCGGATGAGCACTGAAGCTTTCTTT.